This TCR beta chain was recorded in a study of CD8 T cells in ankylosing spondylitis (TCRdb year 2017). Looking at the study overall: To find TCR variants linked to disease, the study profiled T cell receptor beta repertoires in ankylosing spondylitis patients and healthy donors. The full study cohort comprised around 25 ankylosing spondylitis patients and roughly 110 healthy donors. Peripheral blood samples were taken, and synovial fluid was additionally collected from ankylosing spondylitis patients. Here is what the overall study found, with its caveats: According to the report, matched synovial fluid samples from ankylosing spondylitis patients were significantly enriched for the disease-linked clones. A TCR beta motif of several highly homologous amino acid variants appeared characteristic of blood from ankylosing spondylitis patients. Some motif variants were previously reported in synovial fluid and blood of reactive arthritis patients, suggesting common disease-initiation mechanisms. In peripheral blood, the disease-linked clones were found at relatively low frequencies and had a CD8+ phenotype.

From cysteine to phenylalanine, the CDR3 is 16 amino acids long. This entry keeps only the CDR3 DNA: 48 bases, framed from base 1. CDR1 MGHRA and CDR2 YSYEKL were looked up in the germline V gene. V is cut by 0 bases and J by 1 base, and the space between the germline ends is 9 bases. Data came from an Illumina HiSeq 2500. Quantitative 5'-RACE with molecular barcodes was the method used to prepare the TCR beta libraries. As for the authors' bioinformatics: Disease-linked TCR variants were identified with a new computational method built on a probabilistic model of VDJ rearrangement. Starting from the raw public reads, TCRdb applied fastp trimming at Q25, assembled clones with MiXCR and retained in-frame beta chains. When rows share a CDR3 protein, they turn into one entry using the most common DNA and genes. These V and J calls derive from TCRdb rather than the authors' analysis. The sample table contains over 150,000 distinct CDR3 sequences; only one count was recorded for around 13% of them. The ten biggest clones cover 16% of the sample.

This clonotype was counted a few times. This receptor's antigen is unknown. No qualities accompany the bases; no much larger clone lies one base away. The chain joins TRBV4-1 to TRBJ2-2, with the D call perhaps TRBD1 or TRBD2, each one matching 6 bases. The sample was blood, either unsorted or a sorted T cell fraction (not recorded which). The sequence came from a male donor with ankylosing spondylitis or in good health (not recorded which). Here the CDR3 is given as CASSQEGGGNTGELFF. The DNA sequence follows: TGCGCCAGCAGCCAAGAAGGAGGGGGGAACACCGGGGAGCTGTTTTTT.